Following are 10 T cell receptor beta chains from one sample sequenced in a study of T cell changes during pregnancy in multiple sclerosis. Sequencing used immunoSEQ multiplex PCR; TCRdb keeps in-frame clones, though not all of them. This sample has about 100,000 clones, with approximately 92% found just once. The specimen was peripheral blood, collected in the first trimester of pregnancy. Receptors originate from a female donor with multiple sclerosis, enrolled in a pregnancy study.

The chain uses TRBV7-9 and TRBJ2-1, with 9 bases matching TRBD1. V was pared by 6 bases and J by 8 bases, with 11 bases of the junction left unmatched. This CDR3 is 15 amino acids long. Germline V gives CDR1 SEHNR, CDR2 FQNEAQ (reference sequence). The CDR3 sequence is CASSTGTGIKDEQFF. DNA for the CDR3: TGTGCCAGCAGTACCGGGACAGGGATTAAGGATGAGCAGTTCTTC.

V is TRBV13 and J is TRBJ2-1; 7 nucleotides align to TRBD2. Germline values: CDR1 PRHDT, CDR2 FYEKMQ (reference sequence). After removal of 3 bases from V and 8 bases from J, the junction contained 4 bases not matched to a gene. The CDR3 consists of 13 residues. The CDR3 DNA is TGTGCCAGCAGCTTGCGGGGGTATGATGAGCAGTTCTTC. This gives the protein CASSLRGYDEQFF. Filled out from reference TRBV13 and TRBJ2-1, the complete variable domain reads AAGVIQSPRHLIKEKRETATLKCYPIPRHDTVYWYQQGPGQDPQFLISFYEKMQSDKGSIPDRFSAQQFSDYHSELNMSSLELGDSALYFCASSLRGYDEQFFGPGTRLTVL.

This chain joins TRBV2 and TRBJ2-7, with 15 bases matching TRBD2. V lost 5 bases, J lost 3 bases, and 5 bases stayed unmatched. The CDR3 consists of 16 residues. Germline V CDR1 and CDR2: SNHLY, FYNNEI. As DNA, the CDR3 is TGTGCCAGCAGTCCACCGGGACTAGCGGGAGGCTACGAGCAGTACTTC. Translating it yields CASSPPGLAGGYEQYF.

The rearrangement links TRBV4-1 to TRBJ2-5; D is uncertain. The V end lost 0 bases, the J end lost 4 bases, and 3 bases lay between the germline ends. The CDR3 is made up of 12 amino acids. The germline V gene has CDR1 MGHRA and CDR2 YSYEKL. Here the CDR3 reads CASSQDIETQYF. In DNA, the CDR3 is TGCGCCAGCAGCCAAGATATAGAGACCCAGTACTTC.

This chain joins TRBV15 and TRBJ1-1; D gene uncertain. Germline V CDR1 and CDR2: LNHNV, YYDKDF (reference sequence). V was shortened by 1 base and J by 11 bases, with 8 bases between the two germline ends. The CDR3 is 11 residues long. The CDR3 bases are TGTGCCACCAGCAGAGTCGGGGAGGCTTTCTTT. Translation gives CATSRVGEAFF.

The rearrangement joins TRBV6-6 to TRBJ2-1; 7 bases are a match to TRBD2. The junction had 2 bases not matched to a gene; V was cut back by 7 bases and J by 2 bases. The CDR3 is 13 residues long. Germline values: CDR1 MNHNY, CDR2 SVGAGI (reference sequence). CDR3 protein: CASTGGAYNEQFF. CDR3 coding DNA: TGTGCCAGCACTGGGGGGGCCTACAATGAGCAGTTCTTC.

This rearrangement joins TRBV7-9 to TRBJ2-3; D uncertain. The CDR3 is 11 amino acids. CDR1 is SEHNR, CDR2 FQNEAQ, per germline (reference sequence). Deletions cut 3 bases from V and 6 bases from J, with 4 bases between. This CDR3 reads CASSFPDTQYF. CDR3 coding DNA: TGTGCCAGCAGCTTTCCGGATACGCAGTATTTT. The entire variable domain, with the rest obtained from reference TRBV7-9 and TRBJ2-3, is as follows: DTGVSQNPRHKITKRGQNVTFRCDPISEHNRLYWYRQTLGQGPEFLTYFQNEAQLEKSRLLSDRFSAERPKGSFSTLEIQRTEQGDSAMYLCASSFPDTQYFGPGTRLTVL.

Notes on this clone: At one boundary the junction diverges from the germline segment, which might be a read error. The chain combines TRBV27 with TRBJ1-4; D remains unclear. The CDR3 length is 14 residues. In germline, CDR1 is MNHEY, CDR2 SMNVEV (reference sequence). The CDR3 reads CASRFLVSNEKLFF. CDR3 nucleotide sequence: TGTGCCAGCAGGTTTCTCGTGTCTAACGAAAAACTGTTTTTT.

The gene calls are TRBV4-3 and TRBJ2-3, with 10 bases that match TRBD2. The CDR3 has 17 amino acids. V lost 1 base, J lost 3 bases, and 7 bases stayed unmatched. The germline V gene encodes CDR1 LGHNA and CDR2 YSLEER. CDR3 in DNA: TGCGCCAGCAGCCAAGTGGCTAGCGGGAGCCCGACAGATACGCAGTATTTT. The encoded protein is CASSQVASGSPTDTQYF.

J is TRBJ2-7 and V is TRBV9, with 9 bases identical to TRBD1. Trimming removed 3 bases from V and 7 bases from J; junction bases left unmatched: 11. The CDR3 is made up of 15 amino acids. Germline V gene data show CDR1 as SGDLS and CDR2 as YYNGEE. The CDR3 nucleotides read TGTGCCAGCAGCGCGGGACAGGGCTACTCGGGAGAGCAGTACTTC. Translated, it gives CASSAGQGYSGEQYF.